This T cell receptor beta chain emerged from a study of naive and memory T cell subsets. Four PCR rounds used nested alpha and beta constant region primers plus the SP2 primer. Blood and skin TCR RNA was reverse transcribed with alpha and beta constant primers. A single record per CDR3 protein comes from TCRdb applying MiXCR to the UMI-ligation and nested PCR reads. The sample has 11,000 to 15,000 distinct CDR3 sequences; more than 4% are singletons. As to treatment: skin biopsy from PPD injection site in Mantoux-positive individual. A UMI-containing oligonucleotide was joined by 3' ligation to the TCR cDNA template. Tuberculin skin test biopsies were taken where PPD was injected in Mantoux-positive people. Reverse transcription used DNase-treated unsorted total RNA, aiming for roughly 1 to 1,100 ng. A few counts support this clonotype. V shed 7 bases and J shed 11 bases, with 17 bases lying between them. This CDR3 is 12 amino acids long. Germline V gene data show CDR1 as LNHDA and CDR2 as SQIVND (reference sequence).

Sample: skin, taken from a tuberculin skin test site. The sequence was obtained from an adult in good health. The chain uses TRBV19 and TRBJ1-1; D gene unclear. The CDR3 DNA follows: TGTGCCAGTAACGTCCGAGGGATGCAGGCTTTCTTT. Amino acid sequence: CASNVRGMQAFF.